This is a list of T cell receptor beta chains from one sample in a study of identical twins. TCRdb fed the 5' RACE reads into MiXCR, producing one record per CDR3 protein. The sample shows some 500,000 distinct CDR3 sequences, 14% of them seen only once. These sequences were also reported in another study, on yellow fever vaccine responses in identical twins.

Sequencing used CD4+ T cells sorted from blood. These receptors came from a woman in her late teens or twenties in good health. Both conserved end residues are part of each CDR3. D genes are given only for firm matches. Rows give clone size only sometimes, using once, few, many, or a class for an expanded clone.

>-|15|TRBV4-2|TRBJ1-1|few
TGTGCCAGCAGCCAAGACGGCAGGACCAACACTGAAGCTTTCTTT
CASSQDGRTNTEAFF
>-|11|TRBV3-1|TRBJ2-1|-
TGTGCCAGCAGCCAAGAGGGGGTTGGGTTCTTC
CASSQEGVGFF
>-|15|TRBV14|TRBJ2-1|-
TGTGCCAGCAGCCAAGATTTGCAAGTCTGGAATGAGCAGTTCTTC
CASSQDLQVWNEQFF
>-|14|TRBV2|TRBJ2-1|many
TGTGCCAGCAGTGGGGTGACCTTGGACGGTGAGCAGTTCTTC
CASSGVTLDGEQFF
>TRBD2|16|TRBV12-3/TRBV12-4|TRBJ2-3|many
TGTGCCAGCAGTTTACCCCTAGCGGGATTTACAGATACGCAGTATTTT
CASSLPLAGFTDTQYF
>-|13|TRBV6-6|TRBJ2-1|few
TGTGCCAGCAGTTCGGTATCCTACAATGAGCAGTTCTTC
CASSSVSYNEQFF
>TRBD1|14|TRBV27|TRBJ2-5|few
TGTGCCAGCACGACAGGGGGTACCTCTGAGACCCAGTACTTC
CASTTGGTSETQYF
>TRBD1|14|TRBV12-3/TRBV12-4|TRBJ2-7|-
TGTGCCAGCAGTCCGAGACAGGGTGTTTCGGGGCAGTACTTC
CASSPRQGVSGQYF
>TRBD1|12|TRBV12-3/TRBV12-4|TRBJ2-7|many
TGTGCCAGCAGCGACAGGGGGTACGAGCAGTACTTC
CASSDRGYEQYF
>-|16|TRBV6-1|TRBJ2-6|-
TGTGCCAGCACTATAGGCCCGAGCTCTGGGGCCAACGTCCTGACTTTC
CASTIGPSSGANVLTF
>TRBD1|14|TRBV7-2|TRBJ2-7|few
TGTGCCAGCAGATCACAGGGGATGGCCTACGAGCAGTACTTC
CASRSQGMAYEQYF
>TRBD1|14|TRBV12-3/TRBV12-4|TRBJ2-7|many
TGTGCCAGCAGTTTTCGGACAGGGGCCTACGAGCAGTACTTC
CASSFRTGAYEQYF
>-|17|TRBV7-9|TRBJ1-6|few
TGTGCCAGCAGCCCGATATGGAGGGGTTCCTATAATTCACCCCTCCACTTT
CASSPIWRGSYNSPLHF
>-|15|TRBV15|TRBJ1-1|few
TGTGCCACCAGCAGAGTGGACATCCCGAACACTGAAGCTTTCTTT
CATSRVDIPNTEAFF
>TRBD1|14|TRBV4-3|TRBJ2-7|-
TGCGCCAGCAGCCAAGGGGGACAGGCCTACGAGGAGTACTTC
CASSQGGQAYEEYF
>-|11|TRBV6-5|TRBJ2-1|few
TGTGCCAGCAGTAACGGACAGCTACCGTTCTTC
CASSNGQLPFF
>TRBD1|16|TRBV5-8|TRBJ1-6|-
TGTGCCAGCAGCTTGGGCTTGGGGACAGGGTTTTCACCCCTCCACTTT
CASSLGLGTGFSPLHF
>-|15|TRBV11-2|TRBJ2-1|-
TGTGCCAGCAGCTTAGTTAAGGCTTCTGCCAATGAGCAGTTCTTC
CASSLVKASANEQFF
>-|15|TRBV12-3/TRBV12-4|TRBJ1-4|few
TGTGCCAGCAGTCTCGCCGAGGGAAAGGGTGAAAAACTGTTTTTT
CASSLAEGKGEKLFF
>TRBD2|13|TRBV7-9|TRBJ2-4|many
TGTGCCAGCCTGCGGGAGGGGGGAAACATTCAGTACTTC
CASLREGGNIQYF
>TRBD1|14|TRBV6-5|TRBJ2-7|few
TGTGCCAGCAGTTACTCGGACAGGGGTCTCGAGCAGTACTTC
CASSYSDRGLEQYF
>-|15|TRBV10-3|TRBJ1-5|few
TGTGCCATCAGTGAGTCTGGGGGGGGAAATCAGCCCCAGCATTTT
CAISESGGGNQPQHF
>-|15|TRBV27|TRBJ1-6|few
TGTGCCAGCAGTTTGCGAGGGGGTCCTGGGCCACCCCTCCACTTT
CASSLRGGPGPPLHF
>TRBD2|13|TRBV20-1|TRBJ2-3|few
TGCAGTGCCATAGCGTCGGGGGAGGGTACGCAGTATTTT
CSAIASGEGTQYF
>-|13|TRBV2|TRBJ2-7|few
TGTGCCAGCAGTTCGGACACAGGCGACGAGCAGTACTTC
CASSSDTGDEQYF
>-|14|TRBV20-1|TRBJ1-2|few
TGCAGTGCTAGAGATCGGGGAGCCGGGGTTGGCTACACCTTC
CSARDRGAGVGYTF
>-|15|TRBV3-1|TRBJ2-1|few
TGTGCCAGCAGCCAAGGGGAAAAGGGCAGGAATGAGCAGTTCTTC
CASSQGEKGRNEQFF
>TRBD1|15|TRBV6-1|TRBJ2-2|-
TGTGCCAGCAGTGGGACAGGGGCGGGCACCGGGGAGCTGTTTTTT
CASSGTGAGTGELFF
>-|15|TRBV20-1|TRBJ2-2|many
TGCAGTGCTCCCCACGGGAGTCGGAACACCGGGGAGCTGTTTTTT
CSAPHGSRNTGELFF
>-|15|TRBV6-2/TRBV6-3|TRBJ2-2|-
TGTGCCAGCAGAGGTCGGTCACTCAACACCGGGGAGCTGTTTTTT
CASRGRSLNTGELFF
>TRBD2|15|TRBV30|TRBJ2-1|few
TGTGCCTGGAGTGTGGCTAGCGGGATCTACAATGAGCAGTTCTTC
CAWSVASGIYNEQFF
>TRBD2|14|TRBV27|TRBJ2-7|-
TGTGCCAGCAGCGCACTAGCGGGGATATACGAGCAGTACTTC
CASSALAGIYEQYF
>TRBD2|15|TRBV5-8|TRBJ2-1|few
TGTGCCAGCAGCGGATTAGCGGGCCCCCGGGGTGAGCAGTTCTTC
CASSGLAGPRGEQFF
>-|15|TRBV5-8|TRBJ2-1|-
TGTGCCAGCAGCTTGGTGTGGGCAGGGCGGGGTGAGCAGTTCTTC
CASSLVWAGRGEQFF
>TRBD2|15|TRBV6-4|TRBJ2-1|few
TGTGCCAGCAGTGCCGATGGACTAGTCCGCAATGAGCAGTTCTTC
CASSADGLVRNEQFF
>-|12|TRBV29-1|TRBJ2-6|many
TGCAGCGCCGGGTCAGGGGCCAACGTCCTGACTTTC
CSAGSGANVLTF
>-|15|TRBV5-1|TRBJ2-3|few
TGCGCCAGCAGCTTGGAAGCGGGTAGCACAGATACGCAGTATTTT
CASSLEAGSTDTQYF
>-|16|TRBV6-2/TRBV6-3|TRBJ2-3|-
TGTGCCAGCAGTGCCGGACCCCCCAGGGTTGGAGATACGCAGTATTTT
CASSAGPPRVGDTQYF
>TRBD2|15|TRBV29-1|TRBJ2-1|many
TGCAGCGTTGAATCGATAGCGGGCGATTACAATGAGCAGTTCTTC
CSVESIAGDYNEQFF
>TRBD1|16|TRBV20-1|TRBJ1-3|-
TGCAGTGCTAGAGATCCCCAGGGGGGGTCTGGAAACACCATATATTTT
CSARDPQGGSGNTIYF
>TRBD1|16|TRBV29-1|TRBJ2-3|many
TGCAGCGTTGATTTTGGGGGCACAGGGGGGCGGAATACGCAGTATTTT
CSVDFGGTGGRNTQYF
>-|17|TRBV5-1|TRBJ1-1|-
TGCGCCAGCAGCCCCATTTTGGGGGTCCGTCGGAACACTGAAGCTTTCTTT
CASSPILGVRRNTEAFF